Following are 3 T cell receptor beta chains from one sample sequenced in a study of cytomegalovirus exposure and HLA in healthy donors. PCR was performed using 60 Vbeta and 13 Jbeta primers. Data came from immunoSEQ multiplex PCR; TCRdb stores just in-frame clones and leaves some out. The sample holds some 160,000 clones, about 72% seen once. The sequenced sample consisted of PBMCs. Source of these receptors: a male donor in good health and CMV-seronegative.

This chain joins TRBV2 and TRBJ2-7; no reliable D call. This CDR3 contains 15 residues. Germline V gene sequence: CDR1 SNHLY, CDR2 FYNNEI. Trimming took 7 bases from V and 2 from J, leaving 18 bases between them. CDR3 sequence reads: CASTLRSHSTYEQYF. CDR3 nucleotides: TGTGCCAGCACCCTAAGAAGCCACTCCACCTACGAGCAGTACTTC.

The CDR3 spells CASSQGGLQETQYF. CDR3 coding DNA: TGTGCCAGCAGCCAGGGGGGGTTACAAGAGACCCAGTACTTC. The chain uses TRBV4-2 and TRBJ2-5; 7 nucleotides agree with TRBD2. Trimming at V came to 3 bases and at J to 2 bases, leaving 3 bases not matched to a gene. The CDR3 totals 14 residues. Germline V gene lookup returns CDR1 LGHNA and CDR2 YNFKEQ.

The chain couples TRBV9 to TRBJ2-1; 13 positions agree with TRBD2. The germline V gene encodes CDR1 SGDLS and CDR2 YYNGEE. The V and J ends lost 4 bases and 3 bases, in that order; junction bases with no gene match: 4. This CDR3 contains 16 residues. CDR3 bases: TGTGCCAGCAGCCTAAGACTAGCGGGAGGCTACAATGAGCAGTTCTTC. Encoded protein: CASSLRLAGGYNEQFF.